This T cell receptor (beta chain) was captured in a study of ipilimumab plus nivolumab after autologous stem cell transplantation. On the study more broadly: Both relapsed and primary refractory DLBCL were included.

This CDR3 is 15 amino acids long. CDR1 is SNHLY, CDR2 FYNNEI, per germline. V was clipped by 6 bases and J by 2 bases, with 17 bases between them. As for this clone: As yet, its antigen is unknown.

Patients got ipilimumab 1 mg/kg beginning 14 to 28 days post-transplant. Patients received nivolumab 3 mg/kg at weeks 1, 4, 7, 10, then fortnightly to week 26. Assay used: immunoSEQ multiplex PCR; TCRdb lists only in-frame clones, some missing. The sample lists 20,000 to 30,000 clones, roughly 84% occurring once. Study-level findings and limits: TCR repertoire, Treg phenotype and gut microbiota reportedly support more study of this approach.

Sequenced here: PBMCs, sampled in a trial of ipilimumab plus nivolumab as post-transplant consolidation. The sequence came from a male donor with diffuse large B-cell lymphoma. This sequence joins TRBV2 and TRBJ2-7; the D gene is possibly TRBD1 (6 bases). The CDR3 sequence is CASRPSAQGTYEQYF. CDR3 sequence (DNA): TGTGCCAGCAGACCATCCGCGCAGGGGACCTACGAGCAGTACTTC.